The clone carrying this T cell receptor beta chain was seen only a few times. The table came from immunoSEQ multiplex PCR; TCRdb's copy has only in-frame clones and leaves some out. Altogether around 300,000 clones are present, 86% being singletons, with the ten largest covering over 0.95%. The V and J ends lost 4 bases and 14 bases respectively, with 20 bases between them. Germline V gene lookup returns CDR1 MGHRA and CDR2 YSYEKL. There are 13 residues in the CDR3. The data belong to a study of cytomegalovirus exposure and HLA in healthy donors. Study overall: The same platform was used for the 120 validation repertoires and the 500 to 700 first-cohort repertoires, a later analysis reported.

The sample was PBMCs. The rearrangement joins TRBV4-1 to TRBJ1-2; D remains unclear. The receptor comes from a woman aged 18 to 35 in good health and CMV-seronegative. The CDR3 sequence: CASSLLGTWRGTF. CDR3 sequence (DNA): TGCGCCAGCAGCCTACTCGGAACCTGGCGCGGAACCTTC.